This T cell receptor (beta chain) appears in the sequencing data of a study of shared clonotypes between healthy human individuals. Study in general: Each donor's CD8 memory used one plate, CD8 naive two, each CD4 subset three.

Study observations and caveats: Few donors restricted represented genetic and exposure-history diversity.

Using immunoSEQ multiplex PCR, the repertoire was profiled, and TCRdb retains in-frame clones only, with some absent. This sample yields roughly 2.5 million clones, of which over 85% are seen a single time; about 0.13% belongs to the top ten. Naive CD4+ cells were CD45RA-selected; the remaining cells were memory. As regards this clone: What it binds is unknown.

Germline CDR1 and CDR2: KGHSH and LQKENI. The CDR3 loop spans 16 amino acids. Losses at the gene ends were 2 bases for V and 5 bases for J; bases not matched to a gene: 10. This TCR was sampled from a man younger than 35 in good health. This rearrangement joins TRBV18 to TRBJ2-5; TRBD1 matches 8 bases. The sequenced sample was naive CD4+ T cells sorted from blood. The subset denotes: CD45RA+ positively selected. CDR3 sequence reads: CASSPLYGTGEETQYF. The CDR3 region has the DNA TGTGCCAGCTCACCATTGTACGGGACAGGAGAGGAGACCCAGTACTTC.